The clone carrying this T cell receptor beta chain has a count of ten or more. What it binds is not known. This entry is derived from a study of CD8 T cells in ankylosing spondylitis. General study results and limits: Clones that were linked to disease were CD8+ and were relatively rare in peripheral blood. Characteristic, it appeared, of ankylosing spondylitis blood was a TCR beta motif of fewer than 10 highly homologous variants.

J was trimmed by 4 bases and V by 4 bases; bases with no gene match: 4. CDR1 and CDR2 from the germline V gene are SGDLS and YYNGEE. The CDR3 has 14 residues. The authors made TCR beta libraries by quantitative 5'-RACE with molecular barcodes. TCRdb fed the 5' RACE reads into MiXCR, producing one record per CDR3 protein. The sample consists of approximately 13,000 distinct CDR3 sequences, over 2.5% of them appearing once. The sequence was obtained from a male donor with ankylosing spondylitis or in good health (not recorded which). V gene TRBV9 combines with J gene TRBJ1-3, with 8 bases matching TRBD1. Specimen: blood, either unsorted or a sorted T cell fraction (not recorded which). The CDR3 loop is CASSSGTGGNTIYF. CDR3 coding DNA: TGTGCCAGCAGCTCCGGGACAGGAGGAAACACCATATATTTT.